Presented here are 8 T cell receptor beta chains from one specimen sequenced in a study of shared clonotypes between healthy human individuals. The table came from immunoSEQ multiplex PCR; TCRdb's copy has only in-frame clones and leaves some out. The sample consists of under 650,000 clones, almost 97% of them appearing once. Sequencing used naive CD4+ T cells sorted from blood. As for subset: CD45RA+ positively selected. The receptors originated from a woman younger than 45 in good health.

V is TRBV5-3 and J is TRBJ1-1; D not resolved. TRBV5-3 is identified as an open reading frame with a role that is uncertain. This CDR3 has 14 residues. V gave up 5 bases and J gave up 1 base, with 12 bases separating them. The CDR3 DNA reads TGTGCCAGAAGACCTCGACTAAAGAACACTGAAGCTTTCTTT. Protein sequence: CARRPRLKNTEAFF.

V gene TRBV2 combines with J gene TRBJ2-5, with 10 bases fitting TRBD1. The CDR3 contains 15 residues. The germline V gene encodes CDR1 SNHLY and CDR2 FYNNEI. With V trimmed by 2 bases and J by 4 bases, 4 bases remained unmatched. The CDR3 loop reads CASSERQGAGETQYF. In nucleotides, the CDR3 is TGTGCCAGCAGTGAAAGACAGGGGGCAGGAGAGACCCAGTACTTC.

This clone was seen just once. This chain links TRBV5-4 with TRBJ2-5; D gene uncertain. The closer fit of TRBJ2-7 to the DNA end suggests the J call may be wrong. CDR3 length: 12 amino acids. The germline V gene has CDR1 SGHNT and CDR2 YYREEE (reference sequence). The CDR3 spells CASSFRRGEQYF. In DNA form, the CDR3 reads TGTGCCAGCAGCTTTCGACGCGGCGAGCAGTACTTC.

The rearrangement links TRBV28 to TRBJ1-3; D call uncertain. Germline V gene data show CDR1 as MDHEN and CDR2 as SYDVKM. Trimming cost V 4 bases and J 4 bases, with 32 bases left between them. The length of the CDR3 is 21 residues. In DNA, the CDR3 is TGTGCCAGCAGTTGGTTCCCAAAAGAGGGCGCCCCGTCCTCTTCCGGAAACACCATATATTTT. Translating it yields CASSWFPKEGAPSSSGNTIYF. Variable domain in full (rest from reference TRBV28 and TRBJ1-3): DVKVTQSSRYLVKRTGEKVFLECVQDMDHENMFWYRQDPGLGLRLIYFSYDVKMKEKGDIPEGYSVSREKKERFSLILESASTNQTSMYLCASSWFPKEGAPSSSGNTIYFGEGSWLTVV.

This clone has only a few counts. The rearrangement links TRBV4-2 to TRBJ1-1, with D hard to call. Germline lookup yields CDR1 LGHNA and CDR2 YNFKEQ. The ends were cut back, 0 bases at V and 7 bases at J, with 9 bases in the middle. The CDR3 has 13 residues. The CDR3 nucleotides are TGTGCCAGCAGCCAAGATCCTCAGAATGAAGCTTTCTTT. It is translated as CASSQDPQNEAFF.

The rearrangement uses TRBV4-1 and TRBJ2-5; 8 nucleotides match TRBD1. V lost 3 bases to trimming and J lost 3 bases; unmatched junction nucleotides: 0. CDR3 length: 13 residues. Germline assignment: CDR1 MGHRA and CDR2 YSYEKL. The CDR3 nucleotides read TGCGCCAGCAGCCAGACAGGGGAAGAGACCCAGTACTTC. Protein: CASSQTGEETQYF.

This clone showed up just once. The chain employs TRBV9 and TRBJ1-2, with unresolved D. V was cut by 4 bases and J by 3 bases, with 13 bases left in between. This CDR3 has 14 residues. The germline V gene encodes CDR1 SGDLS and CDR2 YYNGEE. The CDR3 coding sequence is TGTGCCAGCAGCATGAGGGTCGAGGACTATGGCTACACCTTC. This encodes CASSMRVEDYGYTF. The whole variable domain, filled in from reference TRBV9 and TRBJ1-2, reads DSGVTQTPKHLITATGQRVTLRCSPRSGDLSVYWYQQSLDQGLQFLIQYYNGEERAKGNILERFSAQQFPDLHSELNLSSLELGDSALYFCASSMRVEDYGYTFGSGTRLTVV.

This chain joins TRBV5-4 and TRBJ2-5, with 8 positions matching TRBD1. The J call may be wrong; the DNA end is better matched by TRBJ2-7. In germline, CDR1 is SGHNT, CDR2 YYREEE (reference sequence). CDR3 size: 15 residues. CDR3 protein: CASKQGAVGPYEQYF. The DNA of the CDR3 is TGTGCCAGCAAGCAGGGGGCGGTGGGGCCCTACGAGCAGTACTTC.